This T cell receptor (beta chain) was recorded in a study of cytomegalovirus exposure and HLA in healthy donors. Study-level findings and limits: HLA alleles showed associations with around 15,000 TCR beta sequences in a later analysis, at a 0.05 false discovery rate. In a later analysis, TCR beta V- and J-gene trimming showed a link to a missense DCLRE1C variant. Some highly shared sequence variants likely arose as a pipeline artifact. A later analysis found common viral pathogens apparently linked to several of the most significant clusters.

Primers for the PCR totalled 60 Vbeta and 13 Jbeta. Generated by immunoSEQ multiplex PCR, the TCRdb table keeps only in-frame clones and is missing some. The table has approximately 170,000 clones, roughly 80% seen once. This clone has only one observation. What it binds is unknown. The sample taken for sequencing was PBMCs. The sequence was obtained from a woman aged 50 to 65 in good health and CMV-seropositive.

Here the CDR3 DNA reads TGTGCCAGCAGCCAACGAGGCAGGGGCCGGGGAAACACCATATATTTT. Residues: CASSQRGRGRGNTIYF. This chain connects TRBV9 to TRBJ1-3; maybe TRBD1 (6 bases). CDR3 size: 16 residues. The germline gives CDR1 SGDLS, CDR2 YYNGEE. The V end was cut by 4 bases, the J end by 4 bases, with 18 bases between.